These 21 T cell receptor beta chains share one sample of origin, sequenced in a study of blood T cell repertoires in COVID-19. Some clones are missing from TCRdb's copy, which holds only in-frame ones; the method was immunoSEQ multiplex PCR. The sample records 200,000 to 250,000 clones, about nine tenths being singletons. Material for sequencing was peripheral blood. All receptors derive from a man younger than 40 with COVID-19, enrolled during active disease.

The chain is built from TRBV19 and TRBJ2-3; D ambiguous. Per germline, CDR1 LNHDA and CDR2 SQIVND (reference sequence). The CDR3 runs to 13 residues. V was cut by 5 bases and J by 3 bases, with 9 bases left in between. As DNA, the CDR3 is TGTGCCAGTAGTCAGGCCGCAACAGATACGCAGTATTTT. It encodes CASSQAATDTQYF.

The chain links TRBV7-2 to TRBJ2-2, with a tentative D call TRBD2 (6 bases). V was pared by 2 bases and J by 7 bases, with 11 bases between. The CDR3 runs to 14 residues. Germline assignment: CDR1 SGHTA and CDR2 FQGNSA. CDR3 nucleotide sequence: TGTGCCAGCAGCTTATCTGGAGGGGACGGGGAGCTGTTTTTT. Amino acids: CASSLSGGDGELFF.

The J gene is TRBJ2-7, the V gene TRBV5-1; 12 positions match TRBD1. CDR1 is SGHRS, CDR2 YFSETQ, per germline. The junction had 7 bases not matched to a gene; V was cut back by 4 bases and J by 2 bases. This CDR3 comprises 16 residues. This CDR3 is CASSRLRDRGPYEQYF. In DNA form, the CDR3 reads TGCGCCAGCAGCCGCCTCAGGGACAGGGGGCCCTACGAGCAGTACTTC. The variable domain in full, with the rest retrieved from reference TRBV5-1 and TRBJ2-7, is KAGVTQTPRYLIKTRGQQVTLSCSPISGHRSVSWYQQTPGQGLQFLFEYFSETQRNKGNFPGRFSGRQFSNSRSEMNVSTLELGDSALYLCASSRLRDRGPYEQYFGPGTRLTVT.

In nucleotides, the CDR3 is TGTGCCAGCAGCTCCCTAACAGGGAATTCACCCCTCCACTTT. Protein sequence: CASSSLTGNSPLHF. The V call is TRBV5-4, the J call TRBJ1-6; D perhaps matches TRBD1 (6 bases). Germline-derived CDR1 and CDR2 are SGHNT and YYREEE (reference sequence). The ends were cut back, 3 bases at V and 7 bases at J, with 11 bases in the middle. The length of the CDR3 is 14 residues.

The chain employs TRBV10-3 and TRBJ2-1; TRBD2 aligns across 14 bases. This CDR3 spans 16 amino acids. The germline CDR1 and CDR2 sequences are ENHRY and SYGVKD. J was trimmed by 7 bases and V by 0 bases; bases with no gene match: 2. The CDR3 region is CAISESGLAGGNEQFF. CDR3 in DNA: TGTGCCATCAGTGAGTCCGGACTAGCGGGGGGAAATGAGCAGTTCTTC.

V is TRBV19 and J is TRBJ1-5; D remains unclear. The CDR3 spans 13 residues. Trimming took off 7 bases at V and 1 base at J, with 8 bases between the two ends. The germline V gene encodes CDR1 LNHDA and CDR2 SQIVND (reference sequence). The CDR3 here is CASNGGSNQPQHF. The CDR3 region has the DNA TGTGCCAGTAATGGAGGGAGCAATCAGCCCCAGCATTTT.

V and J are TRBV27 and TRBJ2-1; TRBD1 agrees at 9 bases. J lost 7 bases, V lost 6 bases, and 10 bases had no gene match. Germline assignment: CDR1 MNHEY and CDR2 SMNVEV (reference sequence). This CDR3 has 15 residues. The CDR3 sequence: CASRTHWDRENEQFF. CDR3 in DNA: TGTGCCAGCAGAACCCATTGGGACAGGGAAAATGAGCAGTTCTTC.

V gene TRBV7-2 combines with J gene TRBJ1-5, with 8 bases that match TRBD1. V was clipped by 4 bases and J by 6 bases; unmatched bases: 5. This CDR3 spans 14 amino acids. CDR1 is SGHTA and CDR2 is FQGNSA in the germline V gene. CDR3 amino acids: CASSSGQGSQPQHF. The CDR3 DNA follows: TGTGCCAGCAGCTCTGGACAGGGTAGTCAGCCCCAGCATTTT.

V usage is TRBV5-1 and J usage is TRBJ1-2; 8 nucleotides agree with TRBD1. The CDR3 runs 18 residues. Trimming removed 4 bases from V and 2 bases from J; junction bases left unmatched: 16. From germline, CDR1 is SGHRS and CDR2 YFSETQ. This CDR3 is CASSMTGVGSSGNYGYTF. In DNA form, the CDR3 reads TGCGCCAGCAGCATGACAGGGGTAGGGTCTTCAGGAAACTATGGCTACACCTTC.

This chain links TRBV12-3 or TRBV12-4 with TRBJ2-6; D call uncertain. Deletions cut 6 bases from V and 0 bases from J, with 3 bases between. This CDR3 region has 13 residues. The CDR3 bases are TGTGCCAGCAGCTCCTCTGGGGCCAACGTCCTGACTTTC. Residues: CASSSSGANVLTF.

DNA for the CDR3: TGTGCCACCAGCAGAGATAAGGGGGCGAGGTTTGGCTACACCTTC. This codes for CATSRDKGARFGYTF. The chain employs TRBV15 and TRBJ1-2; 7 nucleotides line up with TRBD1. The germline gives CDR1 LNHNV, CDR2 YYDKDF (reference sequence). The CDR3 extends over 15 amino acids. Germline trimming cut 0 bases from V and 7 bases from J; bases unmatched to any gene: 8.

Here the CDR3 reads CAISERDRGSDTQYF. CDR3 DNA sequence: TGTGCCATCAGTGAGAGGGACAGGGGTTCAGATACGCAGTATTTT. This sequence joins TRBV10-3 and TRBJ2-3; 10 bases are shared with TRBD1. This CDR3 has 15 residues. Per germline, CDR1 ENHRY and CDR2 SYGVKD. Germline trimming cut 2 bases from V and 4 bases from J; bases unmatched to any gene: 3.

This clone was seen a few times. The chain links TRBV10-1 to TRBJ2-5; D not certain. The germline gives CDR1 WNHNN, CDR2 SYGVQD (reference sequence). V was clipped by 11 bases and J by 5 bases, with 12 bases between them. CDR3 length: 11 amino acids. This CDR3 is CALLDRETQYF. CDR3 coding DNA: TGCGCCCTGCTAGACCGGGAGACCCAGTACTTC.

This chain connects TRBV19 to TRBJ1-2; 7 bases align to TRBD1. CDR1 and CDR2 (germline): LNHDA, SQIVND (reference sequence). After removal of 5 bases from V and 0 bases from J, the junction contained 12 bases not matched to a gene. CDR3 length equals 17 residues. CDR3 in amino acids: CASSALRTGVTNYGYTF. The CDR3 DNA reads as TGTGCCAGTAGTGCCCTAAGGACAGGAGTAACTAACTATGGCTACACCTTC.

The chain uses TRBV21-1 and TRBJ2-1; the D segment call TRBD1 is taken from the table without a DNA check. TRBV21-1 is labeled a pseudogene. This CDR3 comprises 17 residues. In DNA form, the CDR3 reads TGTGCCAGCAGCAAAGCCGGACAGTATGGGTACTACAATGAGCAGTTCTTC. It codes for CASSKAGQYGYYNEQFF.

The chain combines TRBV24-1 with TRBJ2-3, with 9 positions matching TRBD1. Germline CDR1 KGHDR, CDR2 SFDVKD. V was clipped by 0 bases and J by 0 bases; unmatched bases: 3. This CDR3 region has 17 residues. CDR3 sequence: CATSDLAGTGSTDTQYF. DNA for the CDR3: TGTGCCACCAGTGATTTGGCCGGGACAGGGAGCACAGATACGCAGTATTTT.

This chain links TRBV3-1 (or the pseudogene TRBV3-2) with TRBJ2-2; D not resolved. The ends were cut back, 0 bases at V and 7 bases at J, with 9 bases in the middle. There are 14 residues in the CDR3. Germline V gives CDR1 LGHDT, CDR2 YNNKEL (reference sequence). The CDR3 loop is CASSQDEANGELFF. CDR3 nucleotides: TGTGCCAGCAGCCAAGACGAAGCGAACGGGGAGCTGTTTTTT.

This rearrangement joins TRBV7-3 to TRBJ2-2; 8 bases agree with TRBD1. The CDR3 sequence is 15 residues long. V was pared by 3 bases and J by 0 bases, with 0 bases of the junction left unmatched. Germline-derived CDR1 and CDR2 are SGHTA and FQGTGA. The CDR3 nucleotides are TGTGCCAGCAGCTTCAGGGGGCCGAACACCGGGGAGCTGTTTTTT. It is translated as CASSFRGPNTGELFF.

This sequence joins TRBV11-2 and TRBJ1-4; no clear D. The germline V gene has CDR1 SGHAT and CDR2 FQNNGV. The V end lost 1 base, the J end lost 0 bases, and 9 bases lay between the germline ends. The CDR3 runs 16 residues. CDR3 nucleotide sequence: TGTGCCAGCAGCTTAGGTGGGCCCGCAACTAATGAAAAACTGTTTTTT. This gives the protein CASSLGGPATNEKLFF.

V usage is TRBV9 and J usage is TRBJ1-2; D ambiguous. The CDR3 loop spans 15 amino acids. Trimming removed 5 bases from V and 3 bases from J, with 17 bases in between. Germline assignment: CDR1 SGDLS and CDR2 YYNGEE. CDR3 loop: CASSYTEQSYYGYTF. In nucleotides, the CDR3 is TGTGCCAGCAGTTATACCGAACAATCTTACTATGGCTACACCTTC.

The genes are TRBV7-9 and TRBJ1-1; 8 bases align to TRBD1. This CDR3 is built from 15 residues. V gave up 0 bases and J gave up 5 bases; unmatched junction bases: 5. Germline-derived CDR1 and CDR2 are SEHNR and FQNEAQ (reference sequence). In DNA form, the CDR3 reads TGTGCCAGCAGCTTAGCTTTGACAGGGGTGACTGAAGCTTTCTTT. It is translated as CASSLALTGVTEAFF.